The clone carrying this T cell receptor (beta chain) was seen ten or more times. The antigen is unknown. V gave up 2 bases and J gave up 7 bases, with 6 bases separating them. CDR1 ENHRY and CDR2 SYGVKD come from the germline V gene. The CDR3 runs to 12 residues. This sample stems from a study of blood T cells in healthy people across ages. Study-level findings and limits: Possibly confounding the expanded clonotype changes was the fact that donor CMV status was unknown.

For the second PCR, which ran for about 7 to 12 cycles, a sample-barcoded 5' primer and a J-beta primer mix were used. Via MiXCR, TCRdb re-called the 5' RACE reads, giving one row per CDR3 protein. The table records 800,000 to 950,000 distinct CDR3 sequences, around 36% of them present only once. Each of the donors had 8 to 10 milliliters of peripheral blood drawn into EDTA-treated Vacutainer tubes. Sample: blood. This receptor was identified in a man between 18 and 29 years old in good health. V usage is TRBV10-3 and J usage is TRBJ2-1; D may match TRBD1 or TRBD2 (5 bases each). CDR3 DNA: TGTGCCATCAGTGAGGGGGGAAATGAGCAGTTCTTC. Protein: CAISEGGNEQFF.